This TCR beta chain emerged from a study of cytomegalovirus exposure and HLA in healthy donors (dated by TCRdb to the late 2010s). In terms of the full investigation: An earlier analysis of 587 of the donors reported around 280 Gb of sequence data and 90 million to 120 million unique TCR beta sequences obtained from approximately 180 million T cells. In a later analysis, previously published TCR beta repertoires from more than 500 donors were re-analyzed and high-resolution HLA genotyping was added so that TCR occurrence patterns could be studied. The study used immunosequencing to profile the T cell repertoires of several hundred subjects and linked those repertoires to cytomegalovirus serostatus. Among some 400 genotyped donors of the cohort, an average of 235,054 unique TCR beta nucleotide sequences were sequenced per donor, roughly 20% of them non-productive. In an earlier analysis of 587 of the donors, high-throughput TCR beta sequencing was used to judge whether each TCR beta V gene segment behaved as functional or pseudogenic. HLA typing covered class I and class II loci at four-digit resolution. The genetic ancestry cluster associated with self-reported Caucasian donors included 81% of the approximately 430 genotyped donors. The number of donors typed differed by locus, with about 620-630 for A, B, C, DRB1 and DQB1, around 520 for DQA1, 600 to 610 for DPA1, and some 440 for DPB1. Donor age, sex, ethnicity and CMV serostatus were compiled alongside the repertoire data. An early release covering over 500 HLA-typed donors comprised 250 to 350 gigabases of sequencing data and approximately 80 million unique TCR sequences. Genome-wide SNP genotypes for about 65% of the 666 donors were used in a later genetic analysis, which treated that subset as a discovery cohort. To predict cytomegalovirus infection status, the study combined high-throughput TCR immunosequencing, statistical association of individual TCRs with disease status, and machine learning. In the later analysis, no new phenotypic data were used to find candidate immune exposures; instead, reliance was placed on TCR beta sequences and their occurrence across donors. Roughly 5 DR-DQ haplotypes were handled as single units for association and clustering, since linkage in the cohort was strong. The aim of the study was to test whether cataloging public T cell receptors could identify signatures of past pathogen exposure. Every repertoire in the discovery cohort had been generated on one and the same sequencing platform. Besides the first cohort of 666 subjects, a separate validation cohort made up of 120 different subjects was used.

In total, around 600 healthy bone marrow donors made up the cohort. Cohort members were all nominally healthy when sampled, although unrecorded immune exposures were likely present. The donor tested CMV seronegative and was one of the 352 seronegative cohort members. A peripheral blood sample was collected from each donor, and TCR beta sequencing was performed on peripheral blood mononuclear cells. The Qiagen DNeasy Blood Extraction Kit was used to extract genomic DNA from the blood cell samples. About this clone: Its target antigen remains unknown. One base away there is no much larger clone; base qualities are not given.

Points the paper makes about the study in general: When HLA alleles, especially DR and DQ, strongly co-occurred, TCR associations were difficult to assign to individual alleles. Most CMV-associated TCR beta chains appeared to be HLA-restricted in a later analysis, and the HLA associations seemed to be driven largely by CMV exposure. A later genetic analysis associated a missense DCLRE1C variant with V-gene and J-gene trimming of TCR beta chains, and an independent cohort replicated the association. Because the 87-base-pair reads could not distinguish some IMGT-functional V segments, including TRBV6-2 and TRBV6-3, those segments were excluded. In this cohort, only TCR beta chains were sequenced, and detectable features were limited by the absence of alpha or paired-chain data. Most TCR sequences were seen in very few donors, while some public TCRs were found in many individuals. Because HLA typing was missing for some donors at each locus, association tests included only the typed subset. In a later analysis, the rate of TCR association differed among HLA loci, with DRB1 alleles having the most associated TCRs and HLA-C alleles having the fewest. A group of highly shared sequence variants was considered likely to be a technical artifact of the sequencing pipeline. Compared with the roughly 600-donor mean, donors in an Asian-associated ancestry cluster had fewer N-insertions in productive TCRs, according to a later genetic analysis. Some 16 rarely observed V segments, including chromosome 9 orphons, were excluded from the earlier analysis of some 590 of the donors because counts were too low. Compared with equally common non-associated chains, HLA-associated TCR beta chains in a later analysis were more clonally expanded and had lower generation probabilities. Correlated functional status among segregating V segments might reflect linkage disequilibrium, but an unknown experimental factor could not be ruled out. A few of the identified cytomegalovirus-associated TCR beta chains were confirmed in vitro to be specific for cytomegalovirus antigens. Presence/absence analyses assumed roughly uniform sequencing depth across donors, an assumption that may not hold. For the cohort, immune exposure information was limited to CMV serostatus. In both the original and validation cohorts, the classifier was reported to diagnose cytomegalovirus status with high specificity and sensitivity. According to a later analysis, parvovirus B19, influenza, CMV and Epstein-Barr virus appeared linked to several top co-occurrence clusters. According to the authors, the approach could potentially be generalized to other disease states and immunological phenotypes. In a later analysis, 15,000 to 20,000 TCR beta sequences were associated with specific HLA alleles at a false discovery rate of 0.05. In the study, some 180 TCR beta chains were listed as associated with cytomegalovirus. A further reported finding was that TCR beta sequences accurately predicted the HLA-A and HLA-B alleles for most subjects in the first cohort. In an earlier analysis of 500 to 650 of the donors, most TCR beta V segments appeared in productive rearrangements about 87% or about 30% of the time, broadly matching IMGT annotations.

Library generation was performed with the immunoSEQ multiplex PCR assay. A mixture of 60 forward primers for TCR Vbeta segments and 13 reverse primers for TCR Jbeta segments was used in the multiplex PCR. A multiplex PCR assay on genomic DNA amplified the CDR3 region of rearranged TCR beta genes. Amplified TCR beta libraries were sequenced as 87-base-pair reads on the Illumina HiSeq System. Regarding the original processing steps: In a later analysis, 77 million or so unique TCR beta chains were counted across the approximately 670 repertoires, and about 10 million of these chains were shared by at least two donors. A nearest-neighbor algorithm error-corrected the raw reads and collapsed the reads into unique sequences, merging closely related sequences to remove PCR and sequencing errors. Alignment of CDR3 sequences to IMGT reference sequences was used to assign V, D and J gene segments. For a sequence to be retained, a match of at least six nucleotides to both a V gene segment and a J gene segment was required. Rearrangements were called productive when the CDR3 lacked stop codons and stayed in frame with V and J; all others were non-productive. CDR3 was defined by IMGT convention, running from the second conserved V-encoded cysteine to the conserved J-encoded phenylalanine. In an earlier analysis of more than 550 of the donors, sequences lacking an unambiguous match to a single V gene segment were excluded. In an earlier analysis of 500 to 750 of the donors, V segments were called functional above 56.7% productive rearrangements and were called segregating when the between-donor standard deviation exceeded 5%. A statistical classification framework was built for diagnosing cytomegalovirus status from the catalog of TCR beta chain sequences. In a later analysis, V and J genes were assigned by comparing TCR nucleotide sequences against IMGT/GENE-DB human TR gene sequences. Using the TCRdist pipeline, a later analysis assigned CDR3 sequences along with most-parsimonious VDJ recombination scenarios. In a later analysis, each TCR beta chain was defined by its CDR3 amino acid sequence together with its V-gene family, and reads without a unique V-gene family were excluded. A later analysis removed 592 highly shared, low-generation-probability nucleotide sequences to deal with suspected cross-contamination and a sequencing artifact. In a later analysis, a clonal expansion index for each public chain was calculated from normalized within-repertoire ranks of inferred template counts. A later analysis computed generation probabilities with a VDJ recombination model fitted to out-of-frame rearrangements, and checked the results against IGoR. In a later analysis, hypergeometric tests were used to score TCR-TCR, TCR-HLA and TCR-CMV co-occurrence, with a repertoire-size bias correction applied to TCR pairs. To estimate false discovery rates, a later analysis permuted the HLA or CMV assignments 20 times. In a later analysis, co-occurring TCRs were grouped using DBSCAN, and TCRdist sequence similarity was added for clustering within HLA-allele-positive subsets. Repertoires with fewer than 30,000 or more than 120,000 public chains were left out of co-occurrence clustering, as were four to six repertoires with anomalous nucleotide sharing. Drawn from immuneACCESS, this table holds only the in-frame rearrangements with V and J called that TCRdb kept. Clones are partly lost; checked studies trace under half to an unresolved V gene and leave the rest unexplained. Clone size and the V and J calls come from that table; the DNA yielded D and trimming. In all, the sample holds about 230,000 clones, and roughly 79% of those were seen once. In total, the top ten clones hold 0.58% of the sample.

The germline V gene (reference sequence) gives CDR1 as SEHNR and CDR2 as FQNEAQ. V and J are trimmed by 3 bases and 6 bases, and the gene matches miss 6 bases of the junction. The CDR3 goes from the cysteine to the phenylalanine over 15 residues. Left in the record is the CDR3 DNA by itself, 45 bases read in frame from the first base. The source is a woman in her 40s in good health and CMV-seronegative. In this chain, TRBV7-9 is recombined with TRBJ1-4; 8 middle bases align to TRBD1. The source material was PBMCs. The CDR3 protein sequence reads: CASSLWGQEDEKLFF. The DNA is as follows: TGTGCCAGCAGCTTGTGGGGACAGGAAGATGAAAAACTGTTTTTT.